This TCR beta chain is from a study of T-cell memory formation after mild COVID-19. Looking at the study overall: Largely donor-specific sequence clusters came from a couple of donors.

CDR1 and CDR2 (germline): SGHAT, FQDESV (reference sequence). Trimming left V 6 bases short and J 4 bases short, with 15 bases between. CDR3 length: 14 amino acids. Each CDR3 protein is one row after TCRdb ran MiXCR on the 5' RACE reads. Of approximately 290,000 distinct CDR3 sequences detected, less than 20% appear once; the ten largest clones hold about a fifth. A word on this clonotype: Its antigen is currently unknown.

Study results and limitations: Some SARS-CoV-2-responding clones were already detected in memory before infection. The second-wave clones peaking on day 37 were not confirmed as SARS-CoV-2-specific. Mostly located in CM and EM were contracting CD4+ clones, with contracting CD8+ clones located in EMRA.

This receptor was taken from a man aged 18 to 35 who had mild COVID-19 (a few samples of this study predate the infection). Cell type and time point are not known. This chain connects TRBV11-1 to TRBJ2-5; the D gene is possibly TRBD2 (6 bases). Source material: PBMCs or a T cell subset sorted from them (not recorded which). CDR3 nucleotides: TGTGCCAGCAGTCCGGGCGGGACGGGAGAGACCCAGTACTTC. This sequence encodes CASSPGGTGETQYF.